The T cell receptor (beta chain) described here comes from a study of shared clonotypes between healthy human individuals. Broader study findings: Represented diversity (both genetic and exposure-history) was limited by the small number of donors.

With respect to this clone: The antigen remains unidentified.

This CDR3 has 14 residues. Germline assignment: CDR1 MNHEY and CDR2 SVGAGI. Trimming removed 4 bases from V and 4 bases from J; junction bases left unmatched: 6. The assay ran at deep level. Profiled with immunoSEQ multiplex PCR; TCRdb holds only in-frame clones, not every one. The table shows more than 2 million clones, with roughly 95% occurring only once. The rearrangement joins TRBV6-5 to TRBJ2-5; TRBD2 matches 7 bases. The clonotype originates from a young man in good health. Source material: naive CD4+ T cells sorted from blood. Regarding subset: CD45RA+ positively selected. This chain's CDR3 is CASSLAGASETQYF. For the CDR3, the DNA is TGTGCCAGCAGTTTGGCGGGAGCATCAGAGACCCAGTACTTC.